This TCR beta chain comes out of a study of neoadjuvant anti-PD-1 for oral cavity cancer. PBMC libraries mostly used around 500 ng of input genomic DNA, with six replicates per sample. Libraries were prepared by immunoSEQ multiplex PCR; TCRdb keeps only in-frame clonotypes and omits some of them. Among about 14,000 clones listed, about 64% were seen once. There are a few counts of this clone. In germline, CDR1 is MGHRA, CDR2 YSYEKL. The V segment lost 0 bases and the J segment 0 bases; nucleotides outside the gene matches: 2. The CDR3 runs to 15 residues. The chain combines TRBV4-1 with TRBJ2-7; 7 positions agree with TRBD1. The source of this sequence is a person aged 35-80 years with oral cavity squamous cell carcinoma. The source material was PBMCs, sampled before nivolumab (anti-PD-1) treatment. CDR3 in DNA: TGCGCCAGCAGCCAAGACAGGGGGATCTCCTACGAGCAGTACTTC. Translated, it gives CASSQDRGISYEQYF.